This T cell receptor beta chain is drawn from a study of T cell repertoires in cytomegalovirus infection. Study-wide background: HLA-B-restricted CMV epitopes that are well studied were used alongside recently identified HLA-C-restricted ones. Matching HLA type, along with CMV infection, was indicated by public TCR beta signatures.

This clonotype was counted a few times. No antigen is known for it. Study findings and constraints: Cumulative public TCR beta family frequency identified CMV carriers with the relevant HLA. Predominance within the ex vivo response was attributable to HLA-C-restricted CMV-specific TCR beta clonotypes.

Per germline, CDR1 SGHVS and CDR2 FQNEAQ. Trimming took off 0 bases at V and 0 bases at J, with 12 bases between the two ends. The CDR3 extends over 16 amino acids. TCRdb fed the reads into MiXCR, producing one record per CDR3 protein. The profile shows tens of thousands of distinct CDR3 sequences, 20% to 25% of them singletons. The sample here was CD8+ T cells from cultured PBMCs, taken from culture after CMV antigen stimulation. The receptor's source is a human donor in good health (CMV status not recorded). Some clones in this sample may be carry-over from other donors' samples. This chain uses TRBV7-8 with TRBJ2-7; tentative D call: TRBD2 (6 bases). The CDR3 coding sequence is TGTGCCAGCAGCTTAGCGCGGGGAGCCTTCTCCTACGAGCAGTACTTC. It translates to CASSLARGAFSYEQYF.